This TCR beta chain was sequenced during a study of blood T cells in healthy people across ages. CDR3 length equals 16 residues. The V segment lost 5 bases and the J segment 3 bases; nucleotides outside the gene matches: 7. The germline gives CDR1 MDHEN, CDR2 SYDVKM. This clonotype turned up a few times. Its cognate antigen is unknown. Study findings and constraints: The study found more naive CD4+ cells and higher diversity in long-lived than aged donors. Strongly correlated with naive T cell percentage was TCR beta diversity.

A second PCR, run for about 7 to 11 cycles, used a sample-barcoded 5' primer plus a J-beta primer mix. TCRdb redid the calling of the 5' RACE reads with MiXCR, one entry per CDR3 protein. Of about 840,000 distinct CDR3 sequences listed, around 29% are singletons. Separately, the same data were catalogued under a study of T cells of mothers and their children. According to that study: The entire RNA extract went into cDNA synthesis at roughly 1.5 ug per 15 ul.

This clonotype originated in a woman aged 35 to 49 in good health. Sequences were obtained from blood. This chain joins TRBV28 and TRBJ2-1; 10 positions agree with TRBD2. CDR3 protein: CASSIPSGGFYNEQFF. The CDR3 DNA follows: TGTGCCAGCAGTATCCCTAGCGGGGGATTCTACAATGAGCAGTTCTTC. Full variable domain (remainder filled in from reference TRBV28 and TRBJ2-1): DVKVTQSSRYLVKRTGEKVFLECVQDMDHENMFWYRQDPGLGLRLIYFSYDVKMKEKGDIPEGYSVSREKKERFSLILESASTNQTSMYLCASSIPSGGFYNEQFFGPGTRLTVL.